This T cell receptor beta chain was obtained from a study of T cells after yellow fever vaccination. Study findings and constraints: At day 0, almost all vaccine-responding clonotypes escaped detection in the sorted memory subsets. The study found a weaker secondary response that peaked faster, day 5 versus 15. Overall, a small share of clonotypes was seen in both CD4 and CD8 compartments. One caveat is that FACS-sorted repertoires could contain abundant clonotypes contaminating from the bulk population.

The length of the CDR3 is 11 residues. CDR1 is DFQATT and CDR2 is SNEGSKA in the germline V gene (reference sequence). V was shortened by 6 bases and J by 5 bases, with 10 bases between the two germline ends. TCRdb re-called the 5' RACE reads through MiXCR, storing one row per CDR3 protein. This sample has roughly 28,000 distinct CDR3 sequences, with 4.5% found just once. Ten or more counts support this clonotype. The chain couples TRBV20-1 to TRBJ2-5; D remains unclear. The sequence derives from a man aged 18 to 30 who received the YFV17D yellow fever vaccine. This specimen consisted of PBMCs, either bulk or a sorted T-cell subset (CD4+, CD8+, memory, or dextramer-sorted; not recorded which), obtained on the day of the yellow fever booster vaccination. CDR3 residues: CSAPKGETQYF. DNA for the CDR3: TGCAGTGCGCCGAAAGGGGAGACCCAGTACTTC.